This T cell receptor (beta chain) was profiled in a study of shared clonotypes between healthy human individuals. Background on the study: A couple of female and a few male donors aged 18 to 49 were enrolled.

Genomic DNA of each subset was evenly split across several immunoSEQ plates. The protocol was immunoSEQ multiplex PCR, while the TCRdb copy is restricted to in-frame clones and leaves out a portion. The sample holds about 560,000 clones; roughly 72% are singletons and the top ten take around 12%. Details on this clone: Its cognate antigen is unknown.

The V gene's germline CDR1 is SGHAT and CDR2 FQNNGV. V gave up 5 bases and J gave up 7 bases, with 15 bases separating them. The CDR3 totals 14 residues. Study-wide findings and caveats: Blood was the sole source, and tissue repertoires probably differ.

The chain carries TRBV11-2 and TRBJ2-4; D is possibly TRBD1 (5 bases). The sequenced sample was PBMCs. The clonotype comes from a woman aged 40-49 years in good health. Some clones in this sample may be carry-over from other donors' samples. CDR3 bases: TGTGCCAGCAGCGTAAACTACGCAGGGAACATTCAGTACTTC. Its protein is CASSVNYAGNIQYF.